The present TCR beta chain was sequenced within a study of neurological immune-mediated disorders. Germline V CDR1 and CDR2: ENHRY, SYGVKD. V lost 9 bases and J lost 5; bases outside the gene matches: 21. The CDR3 extends over 18 amino acids. 5'RACE with 10-nucleotide random UMIs produced the cDNA. TCRdb analysed the 5' RACE reads with MiXCR anew, one entry per CDR3 protein. The profile covers about 62,000 distinct CDR3 sequences, with around 4.8% appearing a single time and less than 4% taken by the ten largest. The J gene is TRBJ2-2, the V gene TRBV10-3; 7 nucleotides align to TRBD2. The receptor's source is a woman in her forties or fifties with multiple sclerosis. The sequencing sample was made of PBMCs. This CDR3 reads CAIAPDGRLFATTGELFF. The CDR3 bases are TGTGCCATTGCACCTGACGGGAGGTTATTCGCGACGACCGGGGAGCTGTTTTTT.